The subject of this entry is one T cell receptor (beta chain). Its antigen is currently unknown. This entry is derived from a study of CD8 T cells in ankylosing spondylitis. The study's findings and limits: Ankylosing spondylitis blood appeared to carry a characteristic TCR beta motif of several highly homologous variants. Some motif variants had been reported before (in reactive arthritis synovial fluid and blood). Reportedly, matched ankylosing spondylitis synovial fluid was significantly enriched for disease-linked clones.

CDR1 is MNHEY and CDR2 is SVGAGI in the germline V gene. This CDR3 is 16 amino acids long. Trimming cost V 0 bases and J 8 bases; bases outside gene matches: 4. Using its own MiXCR run on the 5' RACE reads, TCRdb lists one record per CDR3 protein. This table holds about 280,000 distinct CDR3 sequences, over 15% found once. The V and J genes are TRBV6-5 and TRBJ2-1; TRBD2 aligns across 13 bases. Sequenced: blood, either unsorted or a sorted T cell fraction (not recorded which). This receptor was identified in a male donor with ankylosing spondylitis or in good health (not recorded which). The DNA for the CDR3 is TGTGCCAGCAGTTACTCGAGGGGACTAGCGGGGTATGAGCAGTTCTTC. This sequence encodes CASSYSRGLAGYEQFF.